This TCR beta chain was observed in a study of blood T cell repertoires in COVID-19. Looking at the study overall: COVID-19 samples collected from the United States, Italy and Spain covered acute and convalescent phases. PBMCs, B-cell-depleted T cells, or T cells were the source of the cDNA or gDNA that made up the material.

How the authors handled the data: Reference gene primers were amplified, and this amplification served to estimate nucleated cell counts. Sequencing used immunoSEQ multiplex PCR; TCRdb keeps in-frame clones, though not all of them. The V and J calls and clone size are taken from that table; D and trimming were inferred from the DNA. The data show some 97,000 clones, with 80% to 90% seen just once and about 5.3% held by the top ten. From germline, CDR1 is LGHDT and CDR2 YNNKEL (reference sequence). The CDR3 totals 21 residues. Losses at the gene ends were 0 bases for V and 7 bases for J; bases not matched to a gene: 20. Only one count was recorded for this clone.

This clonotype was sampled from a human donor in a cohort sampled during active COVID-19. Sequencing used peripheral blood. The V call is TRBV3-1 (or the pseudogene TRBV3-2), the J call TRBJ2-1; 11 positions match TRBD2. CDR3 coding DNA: TGTGCCAGCAGCCAAGATCTGCGCAAGATTAGCGGGAGGGCCCGGAAAAATGAGCAGTTCTTC. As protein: CASSQDLRKISGRARKNEQFF.